The entry that follows covers one T cell receptor beta chain sequence. Antigen specificity is unknown. Possible read error: a much larger clone is one base away. The data were produced by immunoSEQ multiplex PCR, yet TCRdb's version contains in-frame clones alone and is incomplete. The sample has more than 300,000 clones; around four fifths are singletons. The sample belongs to a study of Ad26.COV2.S vaccination and SARS-CoV-2 variants. Study context: Donor participated within the Ad26.COV2.S arm of the COV1001 trial.

Study results and limitations: Measures of TCR breadth and depth may have fallen short of total T cell responses. Breadth, reportedly substantial, characterized the spike-specific CD8+ and CD4+ T cell responses after vaccination.

Trimming cost V 4 bases and J 3 bases, with 4 bases left between them. CDR1 is MNHEY and CDR2 is SMNVEV in the germline V gene (reference sequence). This CDR3 spans 11 amino acids. The treatment was: about 20 received Ad26.COV2.S at low or high dose, single or two shots; roughly 5 received placebo; per-sample allocation not given. At day 63 after the first vaccine or placebo injection, samples were drawn. This receptor was identified in a person aged 18-60 years who received the Ad26.COV2.S COVID-19 vaccine or a placebo. Sequenced material: peripheral blood, taken in a trial of Ad26.COV2.S vaccine versus placebo. The J gene is TRBJ2-7, the V gene TRBV27; D remains unclear. The CDR3 is CASSWVYEQYF. The CDR3, as DNA: TGTGCCAGCAGTTGGGTCTACGAGCAGTACTTC.